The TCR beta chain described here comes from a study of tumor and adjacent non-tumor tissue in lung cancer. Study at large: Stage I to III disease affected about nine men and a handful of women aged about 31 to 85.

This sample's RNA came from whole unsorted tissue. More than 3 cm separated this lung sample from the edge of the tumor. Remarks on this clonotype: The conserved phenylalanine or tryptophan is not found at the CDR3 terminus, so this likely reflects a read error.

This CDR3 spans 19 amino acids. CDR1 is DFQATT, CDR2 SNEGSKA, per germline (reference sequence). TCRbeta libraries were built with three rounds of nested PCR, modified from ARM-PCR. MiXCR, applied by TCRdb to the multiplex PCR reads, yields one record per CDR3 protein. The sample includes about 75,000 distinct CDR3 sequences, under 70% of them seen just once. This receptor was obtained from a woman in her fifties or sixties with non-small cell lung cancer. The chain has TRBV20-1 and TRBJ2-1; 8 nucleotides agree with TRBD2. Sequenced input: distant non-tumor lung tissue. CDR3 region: CSARVPGTRPGSSYNEQFL. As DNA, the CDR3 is TGCAGTGCTAGAGTTCCTGGGACTAGACCAGGAAGCTCCTACAACGAGCAGTTCTTA.